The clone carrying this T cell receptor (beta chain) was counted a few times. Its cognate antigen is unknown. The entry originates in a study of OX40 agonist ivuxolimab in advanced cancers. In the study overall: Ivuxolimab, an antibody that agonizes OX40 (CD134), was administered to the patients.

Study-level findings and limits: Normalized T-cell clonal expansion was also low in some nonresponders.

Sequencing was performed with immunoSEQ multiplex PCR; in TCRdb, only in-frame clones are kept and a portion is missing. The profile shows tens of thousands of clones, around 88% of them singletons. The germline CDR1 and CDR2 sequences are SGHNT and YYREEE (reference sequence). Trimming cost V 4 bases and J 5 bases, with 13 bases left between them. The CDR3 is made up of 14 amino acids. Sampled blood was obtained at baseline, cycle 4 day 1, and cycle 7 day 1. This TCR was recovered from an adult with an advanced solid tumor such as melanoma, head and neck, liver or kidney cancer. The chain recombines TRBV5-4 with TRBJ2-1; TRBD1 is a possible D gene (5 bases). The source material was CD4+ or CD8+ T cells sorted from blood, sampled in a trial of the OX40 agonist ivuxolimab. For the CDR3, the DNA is TGTGCCAGCAGCCGCGCCCTAGGGGACAATGAGCAGTTCTTC. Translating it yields CASSRALGDNEQFF. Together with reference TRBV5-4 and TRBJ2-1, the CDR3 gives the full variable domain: ETGVTQSPTHLIKTRGQQVTLRCSSQSGHNTVSWYQQALGQGPQFIFQYYREEENGRGNFPPRFSGLQFPNYSSELNVNALELDDSALYLCASSRALGDNEQFFGPGTRLTVL.